This is a list of T cell receptor beta chains from one sample in a study of T-cell reconstitution after alpha-beta-depleted transplantation in children. TCRdb ran MiXCR on the PCR reads and lists one entry per CDR3 protein. The sample lists 140,000 to 150,000 distinct CDR3 sequences, about 8.8% occurring once. The sequenced sample was PBMCs, mostly from graft donor cells, obtained 180 days after TCRalphabeta/CD19-depleted stem cell transplant. Receptors originate from a female patient aged 2-9 years who had a stem cell transplant for congenital amegakaryocytic thrombocytopenia, so the T cells may come from the graft donor. Each CDR3 is given with its conserved first and last residue. The D gene is left open where the match is weak. Clone size appears in some rows only: once, few, many, or a class for an expanded clone.

V: TRBV28; J: TRBJ2-7; length: 13; D: .; size: .; CDR3: CASSPHRDYEQYF; DNA: TGTGCCAGCAGCCCACACAGAGACTACGAGCAGTACTTC
V: TRBV5-1; J: TRBJ2-7; length: 15; D: TRBD2; size: many; CDR3: CASSLQREGPYEQYF; DNA: TGCGCCAGCAGCCTCCAGCGGGAGGGCCCCTACGAGCAGTACTTC
V: TRBV6-1; J: TRBJ2-2; length: 17; D: TRBD1; size: many; CDR3: CASSVQDRSKGTGELFF; DNA: TGTGCCAGCAGTGTTCAGGACAGGAGTAAAGGGACCGGGGAGCTGTTTTTT
V: TRBV5-1; J: TRBJ1-1; length: 15; D: .; size: many; CDR3: CASSLSFLLNTEAFF; DNA: TGCGCCAGCAGCTTGAGTTTTTTATTGAACACTGAAGCTTTCTTT
V: TRBV10-3; J: TRBJ2-6; length: 16; D: .; size: .; CDR3: CAIGETSGSGANVLTF; DNA: TGTGCCATCGGTGAGACCTCAGGGTCTGGGGCCAACGTCCTGACTTTC
V: TRBV5-1; J: TRBJ2-7; length: 13; D: .; size: many; CDR3: CASSLLGVHEQYF; DNA: TGCGCCAGCAGCTTGCTGGGGGTTCACGAGCAGTACTTC
V: TRBV29-1; J: TRBJ2-2; length: 14; D: TRBD2; size: many; CDR3: CSVVVIGGAGELFF; DNA: TGCAGCGTTGTGGTTATCGGGGGGGCCGGGGAGCTGTTTTTT
V: TRBV6-1; J: TRBJ2-7; length: 15; D: TRBD2; size: few; CDR3: CASSRTSGETYEQYF; DNA: TGTGCCAGCAGCCGGACTAGCGGAGAGACCTACGAGCAGTACTTC
V: TRBV6-2/TRBV6-3; J: TRBJ1-1; length: 14; D: .; size: few; CDR3: CASRPKRTNTEAFF; DNA: TGTGCCAGCAGACCCAAGAGGACCAACACTGAAGCTTTCTTT
V: TRBV7-6; J: TRBJ1-3; length: 13; D: .; size: many; CDR3: CASSLFSGNTIYF; DNA: TGTGCCAGCAGCTTATTTTCCGGAAACACCATATATTTT
V: TRBV11-2; J: TRBJ2-3; length: 14; D: .; size: many; CDR3: CASSPWPKANTQYF; DNA: TGTGCCAGCAGCCCCTGGCCAAAAGCAAATACGCAGTATTTT
V: TRBV18; J: TRBJ2-7; length: 11; D: .; size: many; CDR3: CASSASYEQYF; DNA: TGTGCCAGCTCCGCCAGCTACGAGCAGTACTTC
V: TRBV6-1; J: TRBJ2-6; length: 14; D: .; size: many; CDR3: CASSENGGANVLTF; DNA: TGTGCCAGCAGTGAAAATGGTGGGGCCAACGTCCTGACTTTC
V: TRBV4-2; J: TRBJ2-3; length: 13; D: .; size: few; CDR3: CASSQLGTDTQYF; DNA: TGTGCCAGCAGCCAACTTGGAACGGATACGCAGTATTTT
V: TRBV9; J: TRBJ2-2; length: 16; D: .; size: many; CDR3: CASSVEQGSHTGELFF; DNA: TGTGCCAGCAGCGTAGAACAGGGCTCGCACACCGGGGAGCTGTTTTTT
V: TRBV29-1; J: TRBJ2-3; length: 13; D: .; size: many; CDR3: CSVEGDATDTQYF; DNA: TGCAGCGTTGAGGGGGACGCCACAGATACGCAGTATTTT
V: TRBV28; J: TRBJ1-6; length: 18; D: TRBD1; size: many; CDR3: CASSLYQGQGGVYSPLHF; DNA: TGTGCCAGCAGTTTATATCAAGGACAGGGTGGGGTTTATTCACCCCTCCACTTT
V: TRBV2; J: TRBJ2-7; length: 15; D: .; size: many; CDR3: CASSENTGFTYEQYF; DNA: TGTGCCAGCAGTGAAAACACAGGGTTTACCTACGAGCAGTACTTC
V: TRBV18; J: TRBJ2-7; length: 14; D: TRBD2; size: few; CDR3: CASSPRRGAGEQYF; DNA: TGTGCCAGCTCACCACGGCGGGGGGCGGGCGAGCAGTACTTC
V: TRBV7-6; J: TRBJ2-4; length: 14; D: TRBD2; size: many; CDR3: CASSLTLAENIQYF; DNA: TGTGCCAGCAGCTTAACCCTAGCGGAAAACATTCAGTACTTC
V: TRBV29-1; J: TRBJ1-5; length: 13; D: .; size: many; CDR3: CSVSKGRGQPQHF; DNA: TGCAGCGTGTCTAAGGGGCGCGGTCAGCCCCAGCATTTT
V: TRBV20-1; J: TRBJ2-1; length: 13; D: .; size: few; CDR3: CSARRALLDEQFF; DNA: TGCAGTGCTAGGAGGGCCCTCCTGGATGAGCAGTTCTTC
V: TRBV3-1; J: TRBJ1-6; length: 15; D: TRBD1; size: many; CDR3: CASSQETGNNSPLHF; DNA: TGTGCCAGCAGCCAAGAGACAGGGAATAATTCACCCCTCCACTTT
V: TRBV7-9; J: TRBJ2-3; length: 15; D: TRBD1; size: many; CDR3: CASSPPDRGTDTQYF; DNA: TGTGCCAGCAGCCCGCCGGACAGGGGGACAGATACGCAGTATTTT
V: TRBV29-1; J: TRBJ2-5; length: 11; D: .; size: many; CDR3: CSVVQGETQYF; DNA: TGCAGCGTTGTACAGGGCGAGACCCAGTACTTC
V: TRBV20-1; J: TRBJ1-6; length: 15; D: TRBD1; size: many; CDR3: CSAKQGPVYNSPLHF; DNA: TGCAGTGCAAAACAGGGGCCAGTTTATAATTCACCCCTCCACTTT
V: TRBV20-1; J: TRBJ2-4; length: 16; D: TRBD1; size: .; CDR3: CSASRDRVGAKNSQYF; DNA: TGCAGTGCTTCGCGGGACAGGGTTGGGGCCAAAAACAGTCAGTACTTC
V: TRBV5-1; J: TRBJ2-3; length: 17; D: TRBD2; size: many; CDR3: CASSSGTSGGPTDTQYF; DNA: TGCGCCAGCAGCTCAGGGACTAGCGGGGGACCCACAGATACGCAGTATTTT
V: TRBV7-9; J: TRBJ2-3; length: 14; D: .; size: few; CDR3: CASRAYLVADTQYF; DNA: TGTGCCAGCCGGGCCTACCTTGTCGCAGATACGCAGTATTTT
V: TRBV29-1; J: TRBJ1-1; length: 11; D: TRBD1; size: few; CDR3: CSGGQTTEAFF; DNA: TGCAGCGGGGGACAGACGACTGAAGCTTTCTTT
V: TRBV16; J: TRBJ2-5; length: 14; D: .; size: .; CDR3: CAISSKGARETQYF; DNA: TGTGCCATCAGCTCCAAAGGGGCGCGAGAGACCCAGTACTTC
V: TRBV5-1; J: TRBJ1-2; length: 15; D: .; size: many; CDR3: CASSLMPTSNYGYTF; DNA: TGCGCCAGCAGCTTGATGCCGACAAGTAACTATGGCTACACCTTC
V: TRBV20-1; J: TRBJ2-7; length: 15; D: TRBD2; size: many; CDR3: CSAKHTSDLSYEQYF; DNA: TGCAGTGCTAAACACACTAGCGACCTATCCTACGAGCAGTACTTC
V: TRBV12-3/TRBV12-4; J: TRBJ2-5; length: 14; D: .; size: few; CDR3: CASRDGGRQETQYF; DNA: TGTGCCAGCAGGGACGGAGGGCGCCAAGAGACCCAGTACTTC
V: TRBV4-3; J: TRBJ2-7; length: 15; D: TRBD2; size: .; CDR3: CASSQEREDPYEQYF; DNA: TGCGCCAGCAGCCAGGAGCGGGAGGACCCCTACGAGCAGTACTTC
V: TRBV2; J: TRBJ2-5; length: 9; D: .; size: .; CDR3: CATGETQYF; DNA: TGTGCCACCGGAGAGACCCAGTACTTC
V: TRBV20-1; J: TRBJ2-7; length: 13; D: .; size: few; CDR3: CSARAGGQYEQYF; DNA: TGCAGTGCTAGAGCCGGGGGCCAGTACGAGCAGTACTTC
V: TRBV7-6; J: TRBJ1-6; length: 15; D: .; size: many; CDR3: CASSSTGRYNSPLHF; DNA: TGTGCCAGCAGCTCGACAGGCCGCTATAATTCACCCCTCCACTTT
V: TRBV20-1; J: TRBJ2-1; length: 14; D: .; size: many; CDR3: CSAQRVSVYNEQFF; DNA: TGCAGTGCTCAAAGGGTTTCTGTGTACAATGAGCAGTTCTTC
V: TRBV24-1; J: TRBJ2-1; length: 15; D: TRBD2; size: .; CDR3: CATSDLTSGLNEQFF; DNA: TGTGCCACCAGTGATTTGACTAGCGGGTTGAATGAGCAGTTCTTC
V: TRBV5-1; J: TRBJ2-1; length: 14; D: TRBD2; size: .; CDR3: CASSFAGGGDEQFF; DNA: TGCGCCAGCAGCTTCGCGGGAGGGGGGGATGAGCAGTTCTTC
V: TRBV20-1; J: TRBJ2-1; length: 15; D: TRBD2; size: many; CDR3: CSARDRASGSDEQFF; DNA: TGCAGTGCTAGAGATAGGGCTAGCGGGAGCGATGAGCAGTTCTTC
V: TRBV6-2/TRBV6-3; J: TRBJ2-2; length: 16; D: TRBD2; size: many; CDR3: CASSRIAGVVTGELFF; DNA: TGTGCCAGCAGTCGGATAGCGGGAGTAGTTACCGGGGAGCTGTTTTTT
V: TRBV5-1; J: TRBJ1-1; length: 16; D: TRBD1; size: many; CDR3: CASSLRGTGDTTEAFF; DNA: TGCGCCAGCAGCTTGCGCGGGACAGGGGATACCACTGAAGCTTTCTTT
V: TRBV20-1; J: TRBJ2-3; length: 16; D: TRBD2; size: many; CDR3: CSARDRLAGSKNTQYF; DNA: TGCAGTGCTAGAGATCGCCTAGCGGGATCCAAGAATACGCAGTATTTT
V: TRBV7-9; J: TRBJ1-2; length: 12; D: .; size: many; CDR3: CAIFLAVYGYTF; DNA: TGTGCCATCTTCCTGGCAGTCTATGGCTACACCTTC
V: TRBV28; J: TRBJ2-4; length: 12; D: .; size: .; CDR3: CASSRGKNIQYF; DNA: TGTGCCAGCAGTCGCGGCAAAAACATTCAGTACTTC
V: TRBV5-5; J: TRBJ2-5; length: 14; D: .; size: many; CDR3: CASSPGTSQETQYF; DNA: TGTGCCAGCAGCCCGGGGACATCGCAAGAGACCCAGTACTTC
V: TRBV10-3; J: TRBJ1-3; length: 15; D: .; size: many; CDR3: CAISESLTSGNTIYF; DNA: TGTGCCATCAGTGAGTCGCTAACCTCTGGAAACACCATATATTTT
V: TRBV5-1; J: TRBJ1-1; length: 19; D: .; size: many; CDR3: CASSPDRTGTTHLNTEAFF; DNA: TGCGCCAGCAGCCCGGACCGTACAGGGACAACACACCTGAACACTGAAGCTTTCTTT
V: TRBV20-1; J: TRBJ1-6; length: 12; D: .; size: few; CDR3: CSAPDGNSPLHF; DNA: TGCAGTGCCCCGGACGGAAATTCACCCCTCCACTTT
V: TRBV12-3/TRBV12-4; J: TRBJ1-1; length: 14; D: .; size: many; CDR3: CASSLGDENTEAFF; DNA: TGTGCCAGCAGTTTAGGGGACGAGAACACTGAAGCTTTCTTT
V: TRBV28; J: TRBJ2-7; length: 13; D: .; size: many; CDR3: CASSLPRGYEQYF; DNA: TGTGCCAGCAGTTTACCCAGGGGCTACGAGCAGTACTTC
V: TRBV20-1; J: TRBJ2-7; length: 15; D: TRBD2; size: many; CDR3: CSATMGLAGGREQYF; DNA: TGCAGTGCTACAATGGGACTAGCGGGAGGTCGAGAGCAGTACTTC